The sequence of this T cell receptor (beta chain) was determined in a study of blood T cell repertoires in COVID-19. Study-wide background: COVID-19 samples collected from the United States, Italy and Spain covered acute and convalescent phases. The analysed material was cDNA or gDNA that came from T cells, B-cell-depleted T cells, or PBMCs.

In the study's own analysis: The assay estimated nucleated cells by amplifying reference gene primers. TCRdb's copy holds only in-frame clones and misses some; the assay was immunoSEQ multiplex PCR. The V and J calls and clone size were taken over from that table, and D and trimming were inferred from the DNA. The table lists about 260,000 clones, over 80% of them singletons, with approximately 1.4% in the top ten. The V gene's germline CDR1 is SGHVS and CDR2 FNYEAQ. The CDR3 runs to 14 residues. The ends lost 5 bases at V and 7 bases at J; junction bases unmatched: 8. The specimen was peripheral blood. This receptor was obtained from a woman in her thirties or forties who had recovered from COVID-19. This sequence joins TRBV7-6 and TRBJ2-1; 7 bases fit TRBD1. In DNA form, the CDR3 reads TGTGCCAGCAGCCCTGACAGGGTGAGGAATGAGCAGTTCTTC. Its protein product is CASSPDRVRNEQFF.